Following are 19 T cell receptor beta chains from one sample sequenced in a study of type 1 regulatory T cells. TCRdb reprocessed the reads via MiXCR and lists one record per CDR3 protein. The sample has just under 65,000 distinct CDR3 sequences, nearly 50% seen once. These receptors have no known antigen. Sequenced input: cultured non-Tr1 T cells, either the whole culture or a sorted T cell fraction (not recorded which). These receptors were taken from a human donor in good health.

This clonotype was seen only a few times. This rearrangement joins TRBV7-9 to TRBJ2-6, with D uncertain. V was cut by 1 base and J by 3 bases, with 7 bases left in between. Germline V gene sequence: CDR1 SEHNR, CDR2 FQNEAQ (reference sequence). This CDR3 comprises 15 residues. CDR3 bases: TGTGCCAGCAGCTTAGTTCCGGGTGGGGCCAACGTCCTGACTTTC. It encodes CASSLVPGGANVLTF.

This clonotype was detected only once. The chain links TRBV12-3 or TRBV12-4 to TRBJ1-4; weak D call: TRBD1 (5 bases). V lost 6 bases and J lost 13, with 15 bases in between. The CDR3 contains 12 residues. The CDR3 sequence is CASRTDSSRLFF. CDR3 nucleotides: TGTGCCAGCAGGACAGACAGTAGTCGACTGTTTTTT.

The rearrangement uses TRBV2 and TRBJ2-5; TRBD2 matches 14 bases. The CDR3 is 16 residues long. Germline V gene sequence: CDR1 SNHLY, CDR2 FYNNEI. V shed 6 bases, J shed 10 bases, and the junction held 13 bases outside the gene matches. The CDR3 DNA reads as TGTGCCAGCAGCCGACTAGCGGGGGGGACTATTGTAGACCAGTACTTC. Encoded protein: CASSRLAGGTIVDQYF.

The genes are TRBV2 and TRBJ1-2; TRBD1 is a possible D gene (5 bases). In germline, CDR1 is SNHLY, CDR2 FYNNEI. The CDR3 sequence is 15 residues long. Trimming removed 7 bases at V and 4 bases at J, with 19 bases between. CDR3 DNA sequence: TGTGCCAGCATTATAAGGGACGGGGGTCTCTATGGCTACACCTTC. Translated, it gives CASIIRDGGLYGYTF.

The V gene is TRBV5-6, the J gene TRBJ2-1, with D hard to call. V lost 3 bases and J lost 7, with 5 bases in between. The CDR3 has 11 amino acids. CDR1 SGHDT and CDR2 YYEEEE come from the germline V gene. CDR3: CASSWYNEQFF. The CDR3 DNA reads TGTGCCAGCAGCTGGTATAATGAGCAGTTCTTC. Together with reference TRBV5-6 and TRBJ2-1, the CDR3 gives the full variable domain: DAGVTQSPTHLIKTRGQQVTLRCSPKSGHDTVSWYQQALGQGPQFIFQYYEEEERQRGNFPDRFSGHQFPNYSSELNVNALLLGDSALYLCASSWYNEQFFGPGTRLTVL.

The chain has TRBV9 and TRBJ2-1, with D tentatively TRBD2 (5 bases). Looked up from germline, CDR1 is SGDLS and CDR2 is YYNGEE. This CDR3 contains 14 residues. V lost 2 bases, J lost 0 bases, and 6 bases lay in between. CDR3: CASSVTSSYNEQFF. The CDR3 nucleotides are TGTGCCAGCAGCGTTACTAGCTCCTACAATGAGCAGTTCTTC.

The rearrangement uses TRBV12-3 or TRBV12-4 and TRBJ2-7; D is possibly TRBD1 or TRBD2 (7 bases each). The CDR3 covers 12 residues. V was shortened by 11 bases and J by 7 bases, with 18 bases between the two germline ends. The CDR3 nucleotides read TGTGCCTGCGGGCAGGGGGGGAGTGAGCAGTACTTC. Protein product: CACGQGGSEQYF.

This clonotype was observed once. The chain carries TRBV7-9 and TRBJ2-1, with D possibly being TRBD2 (6 bases). V was shortened by 5 bases and J by 0 bases, with 14 bases between the two germline ends. The germline gives CDR1 SEHNR, CDR2 FQNEAQ (reference sequence). This CDR3 has 16 residues. CDR3 in amino acids: CASSPGTFSSYNEQFF. The DNA for the CDR3 is TGTGCCAGCAGCCCCGGGACTTTTAGCTCCTACAATGAGCAGTTCTTC.

This clonotype was observed a handful of times. The chain has TRBV20-1 and TRBJ1-5, with 7 bases fitting TRBD1. CDR3 length: 13 residues. V gave up 3 bases and J gave up 3 bases; unmatched junction bases: 2. CDR1 and CDR2 from the germline V gene are DFQATT and SNEGSKA (reference sequence). CDR3 sequence: CSARTGTNQPQHF. The CDR3 DNA reads as TGCAGTGCTAGGACAGGGACCAATCAGCCCCAGCATTTT.

This chain links TRBV7-9 with TRBJ2-1; 12 bases are shared with TRBD2. The V gene's germline CDR1 is SEHNR and CDR2 FQNEAQ (reference sequence). V lost 2 bases to trimming and J lost 1 base; unmatched junction nucleotides: 18. There are 22 residues in the CDR3. Here the CDR3 reads CASSLSPGFSSGGAYSYNEQFF. The DNA for the CDR3 is TGTGCCAGCAGCTTAAGTCCAGGGTTTTCTAGCGGGGGGGCCTATTCCTACAATGAGCAGTTCTTC.

V and J are TRBV5-1 and TRBJ1-2, with a weak D call TRBD1 (5 bases). The CDR3 loop spans 12 amino acids. Germline V gene lookup returns CDR1 SGHRS and CDR2 YFSETQ. V dropped 6 bases and J dropped 2 bases, with 8 bases sitting between them. The CDR3 sequence is CASKAGNYGYTF. In DNA, the CDR3 is TGCGCCAGCAAAGCAGGGAACTATGGCTACACCTTC.

As for this clonotype: This is likely a read error, given that the CDR3 carries no conserved phenylalanine or tryptophan at its end. The chain carries TRBV14 and TRBJ1-2; 7 bases agree with TRBD1. The CDR3 loop spans 14 amino acids. CDR1 and CDR2 from the germline V gene are SGHDN and FVKESK. The CDR3: CANSTYDRVDGYTI. CDR3 nucleotides: TGTGCCAACAGCACTTATGACAGGGTTGATGGCTACACCATC.

This chain uses TRBV7-8 with TRBJ2-7; 7 bases map to TRBD2. This CDR3 comprises 14 residues. The germline V gene has CDR1 SGHVS and CDR2 FQNEAQ. J gave up 2 bases and V 1 base, and 2 bases lay outside the gene matches. The CDR3 protein is CASSLEGGPYEQYF. The CDR3 coding sequence is TGTGCCAGCAGCTTAGAGGGAGGGCCCTACGAGCAGTACTTC.

This chain uses TRBV18 with TRBJ2-7; D not resolved. CDR1 is KGHSH and CDR2 is LQKENI in the germline V gene. Trimming left V 1 base short and J 4 bases short, with 14 bases between. The CDR3 is made up of 15 amino acids. CDR3 sequence (DNA): TGTGCCAGCTCACCACGGTCCCAATTCACATACGAGCAGTACTTC. It is translated as CASSPRSQFTYEQYF.

The CDR3 DNA sequence: TGCAGTGCTAGAGACCGACAGAAGACTGGATATGGCTACACCTTC. It specifies CSARDRQKTGYGYTF. The rearrangement links TRBV20-1 to TRBJ1-2; TRBD1 is a possible D gene (5 bases). Trimming removed 0 bases at V and 5 bases at J, with 16 bases between. Germline-derived CDR1 and CDR2 are DFQATT and SNEGSKA (reference sequence). The CDR3 is made up of 15 amino acids.

The chain employs TRBV5-1 and TRBJ1-1; 7 positions match TRBD1. This CDR3 contains 16 residues. The germline V gene encodes CDR1 SGHRS and CDR2 YFSETQ. After removal of 0 bases from V and 5 bases from J, the junction contained 10 bases not matched to a gene. The CDR3 reads CASSLDPQGVRTEAFF. Written as DNA, the CDR3 is TGCGCCAGCAGCTTGGATCCCCAGGGGGTAAGGACTGAAGCTTTCTTT.

This clonotype is classed as medium-sized. The chain is built from TRBV4-1 and TRBJ1-1, with TRBD1 matching 12 bases. CDR1 and CDR2 (germline): MGHRA, YSYEKL. CDR3 length: 17 amino acids. Trimming removed 2 bases from V and 4 bases from J; junction bases left unmatched: 8. DNA for the CDR3: TGCGCCAGCAGCCAACGAGTGGGACAGGGGGCGCGCACTGAAGCTTTCTTT. It yields the protein CASSQRVGQGARTEAFF.

This clonotype was recorded a few times. The chain has TRBV27 and TRBJ2-5, with a tentative D call TRBD2 (5 bases). The CDR3 loop spans 15 amino acids. V was clipped by 5 bases and J by 0 bases, with 13 bases between them. Germline assignment: CDR1 MNHEY and CDR2 SMNVEV (reference sequence). DNA of the CDR3: TGTGCCAGCAGTCCCCTCCTCGGGAACCAAGAGACCCAGTACTTC. Protein product: CASSPLLGNQETQYF.

The sample holds one count of this clonotype. V gene TRBV20-1 combines with J gene TRBJ2-1; perhaps TRBD2 as D (5 bases). Trimming left V 7 bases short and J 5 bases short, with 18 bases between. CDR1 is DFQATT, CDR2 SNEGSKA, per germline (reference sequence). This CDR3 spans 14 amino acids. In DNA form, the CDR3 reads TGCAGTGGGGCAAACTCGGACTCAAACAATGAGCAGTTCTTC. This translates into CSGANSDSNNEQFF.